The sequence of this T cell receptor beta chain was determined in a study of T cell responses to AZD1222 COVID-19 vaccine. Study context: Second-dose recipients at about 4 or about 12 weeks were treated as one pooled group. Study findings and constraints: Recipients of two AZD1222 doses showed rising Spike-specific TCR breadth and depth.

Remarks on this clone: Its antigen remains unknown.

With 6 bases removed from V and 7 bases from J, the gap between germline ends came to 15 bases. This CDR3 contains 13 residues. Sequencing was performed with immunoSEQ multiplex PCR; in TCRdb, only in-frame clones are kept and a portion is missing. The table lists about 140,000 clones, approximately 90% of them singletons. The sample here was peripheral blood, taken on day 0 of AZD1222 vaccination. This TCR derives from an adult in good health. The chain couples TRBV12-3 or TRBV12-4 to TRBJ1-2; D might be TRBD1 (6 bases). The CDR3 sequence: CASSATQGIGYTF. Here the CDR3 DNA reads TGTGCCAGCAGCGCCACACAGGGAATTGGCTACACCTTC.